This T cell receptor beta chain was identified in a study of radiotherapy plus CTLA-4 blockade in lung cancer. About the study: Around 18% of enrolled patients responded objectively, and approximately 34% had disease control.

Assay: immunoSEQ multiplex PCR; the TCRdb copy retains only in-frame clones and omits some. The sample consists of about 77,000 clones, roughly 80% of them appearing once. The receptor was isolated from a human donor with non-small cell lung cancer whose response to radiotherapy plus ipilimumab could not be evaluated. The sample in question was peripheral blood, obtained from a patient treated with radiotherapy plus ipilimumab.

The CDR3 reads CASSLQGIPEAFF. CDR3 DNA: TGTGCCAGCAGTCTCCAGGGGATCCCTGAAGCTTTCTTT. The chain uses TRBV27 and TRBJ1-1, with a possible D match to TRBD1 (6 bases). The CDR3 sequence is 13 residues long. Trimming removed 5 bases from V and 6 bases from J, with 13 bases in between. Germline lookup yields CDR1 MNHEY and CDR2 SMNVEV (reference sequence).